This TCR beta chain was recorded in a study of blood T cell repertoires in COVID-19. Study summary: Sample material is recorded as cDNA or gDNA derived from T cells, B-cell-depleted T cells, or PBMCs.

In the original workflow: Amplification of reference gene primers was used by the study to estimate nucleated cell counts. The repertoire was sequenced with immunoSEQ multiplex PCR; TCRdb's copy has only in-frame clones and lacks some. The D gene and trimming were derived from the DNA, and the V and J assignments and clone size from that table. The sample records 95,000 to 100,000 clones, around 74% being singletons. Germline lookup yields CDR1 MNHEY and CDR2 SMNVEV (reference sequence). The CDR3 is made up of 15 amino acids. V lost 6 bases to trimming and J lost 3 bases; unmatched junction nucleotides: 6.

This sequence was found in a woman aged 80 or older with active or convalescent COVID-19. The chain recombines TRBV27 with TRBJ2-7; TRBD2 agrees at 12 bases. Sequencing was performed on peripheral blood. CDR3 DNA sequence: TGTGCCAGCAGGAGGACTAGCGGGAACAACTACGAGCAGTACTTC. It is translated as CASRRTSGNNYEQYF.